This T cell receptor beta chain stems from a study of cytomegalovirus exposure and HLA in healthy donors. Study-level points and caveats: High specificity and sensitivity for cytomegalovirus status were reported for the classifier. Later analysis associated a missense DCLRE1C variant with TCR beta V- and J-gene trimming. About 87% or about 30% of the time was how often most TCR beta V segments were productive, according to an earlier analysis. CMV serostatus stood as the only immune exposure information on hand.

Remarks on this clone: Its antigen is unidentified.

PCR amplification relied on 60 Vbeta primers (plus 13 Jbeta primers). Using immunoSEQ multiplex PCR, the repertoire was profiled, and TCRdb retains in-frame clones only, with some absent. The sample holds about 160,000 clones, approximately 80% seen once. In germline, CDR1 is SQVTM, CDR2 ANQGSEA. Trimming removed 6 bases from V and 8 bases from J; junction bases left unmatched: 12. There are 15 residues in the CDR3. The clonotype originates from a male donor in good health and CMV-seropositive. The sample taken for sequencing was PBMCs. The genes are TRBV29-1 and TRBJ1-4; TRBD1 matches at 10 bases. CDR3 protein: CSVGPGTGAREKLFF. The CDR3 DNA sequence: TGCAGCGTGGGTCCCGGGACAGGGGCTAGAGAAAAACTGTTTTTT.